A single sample is the source of the 10 T cell receptor beta chains below, sequenced in a study of graft-versus-host responses after intestinal transplantation. The table came from immunoSEQ multiplex PCR; TCRdb's copy has only in-frame clones and leaves some out. The sample records more than 12,000 clones, around three fifths being singletons. The authors processed graft tissue to release intraepithelial and lamina propria lymphocytes. Sequenced material: ileum tissue, taken 524 days after transplant. These receptors all come from a human patient who received an intestinal transplant, so some T cells may come from the graft donor.

The chain combines TRBV7-2 with TRBJ2-7; D remains unclear. The CDR3 covers 13 residues. The germline CDR1 and CDR2 sequences are SGHTA and FQGNSA. Trimming removed 1 base from V and 3 bases from J, with 7 bases in between. The CDR3 sequence: CASSLGHNYEQYF. DNA for the CDR3: TGTGCCAGCAGCTTAGGGCACAACTACGAGCAGTACTTC.

This clone showed up just a few times. The rearrangement links TRBV4-1 to TRBJ1-1; D ambiguous. V was cut by 0 bases and J by 4 bases, with 6 bases left in between. CDR3 size: 13 residues. Germline V gene data show CDR1 as MGHRA and CDR2 as YSYEKL. For the CDR3, the DNA is TGCGCCAGCAGCCAAGATCAGTTCACTGAAGCTTTCTTT. This translates into CASSQDQFTEAFF.

This clone has more than one count but fewer than ten. The chain combines TRBV19 with TRBJ1-2, with 7 nucleotides matching TRBD1. J gave up 8 bases and V 3 bases, and 9 bases lay outside the gene matches. Germline V gene data show CDR1 as LNHDA and CDR2 as SQIVND (reference sequence). CDR3 size: 14 residues. The CDR3 sequence: CASSIQGQDRGYTF. The CDR3 nucleotides read TGTGCCAGTAGTATCCAAGGACAGGATCGCGGCTACACCTTC.

This chain joins TRBV7-2 and TRBJ2-3; weak D call: TRBD1 (5 bases). From germline, CDR1 is SGHTA and CDR2 FQGNSA. The germline V and J ends were trimmed by 5 bases and 4 bases, with 10 bases remaining between them. The CDR3 runs to 13 residues. This chain's CDR3 is CASSPRAADTQYF. The CDR3 bases are TGTGCCAGCAGCCCCAGGGCGGCAGATACGCAGTATTTT.

The rearrangement links TRBV29-1 to TRBJ2-7, with D possibly matching TRBD1 (6 bases). The V and J ends lost 3 bases and 2 bases respectively, with 11 bases between them. Germline V lookup: CDR1 SQVTM, CDR2 ANQGSEA. The CDR3 length is 13 residues. CDR3 loop: CSVDRQGTYEQYF. The CDR3 bases are TGCAGCGTTGACCGGCAGGGGACCTACGAGCAGTACTTC.

This clone was seen only a few times. The chain carries TRBV29-1 and TRBJ1-1; possible D gene TRBD1, 6 bases. Germline-derived CDR1 and CDR2 are SQVTM and ANQGSEA. This CDR3 comprises 16 residues. V lost 7 bases and J lost 5, with 26 bases in between. DNA for the CDR3: TGCAGCGCTTGCCCTTTGGAGGGGGGGTTCCGTACTGAAGCTTTCTTT. Its protein is CSACPLEGGFRTEAFF.

This clone appeared a few times. The CDR3 loop reads CASSIGPGPYEQYF. In DNA form, the CDR3 reads TGTGCCAGTAGTATCGGGCCAGGGCCCTACGAGCAGTACTTC. The chain employs TRBV19 and TRBJ2-7; D is perhaps TRBD1 (5 bases). Trimming left V 3 bases short and J 2 bases short, with 11 bases between. This CDR3 spans 14 amino acids. The germline CDR1 and CDR2 sequences are LNHDA and SQIVND (reference sequence).

V and J are TRBV4-1 and TRBJ2-5; a weak D match, TRBD2 (5 bases). The CDR3 loop spans 15 amino acids. Per the germline V gene, CDR1 is MGHRA and CDR2 is YSYEKL. The V end lost 0 bases, the J end lost 11 bases, and 19 bases lay between the germline ends. The CDR3 DNA reads as TGCGCCAGCAGCCAAGACGGGCAGGAGACTTGGGAGCAGTACTTC. The encoded protein is CASSQDGQETWEQYF.

CDR3 sequence: CASSPLYPQETQYF. CDR3 sequence (DNA): TGCGCCAGCAGCCCCTTATATCCGCAAGAGACCCAGTACTTC. The chain has TRBV4-3 and TRBJ2-5; D gene uncertain. The CDR3 is 14 residues long. V was trimmed by 4 bases and J by 2 bases, leaving 11 bases between them. CDR1 is LGHNA, CDR2 YSLEER, per germline.

This rearrangement joins TRBV9 to TRBJ2-1, with 11 bases matching TRBD2. The germline V gene has CDR1 SGDLS and CDR2 YYNGEE. The trim removed 3 bases at V and 7 bases at J, leaving 6 bases unmatched. This CDR3 region has 15 residues. CDR3 loop: CASSGLAGGLNEQFF. CDR3 coding DNA: TGTGCCAGCAGCGGCCTAGCGGGGGGCTTAAATGAGCAGTTCTTC.